Following are 5 T cell receptor beta chains from one sample sequenced in a study of blood T cell repertoires in COVID-19. The protocol was immunoSEQ multiplex PCR, while the TCRdb copy is restricted to in-frame clones and leaves out a portion. The profile shows tens of thousands of clones, roughly four fifths of them singletons. What was sequenced was peripheral blood. The receptor set was obtained from a man in his 70s with active or convalescent COVID-19.

This clone was seen a few times. The chain links TRBV28 to TRBJ1-2; weak D call: TRBD1 (5 bases). The CDR3 totals 11 residues. CDR1 MDHEN and CDR2 SYDVKM come from the germline V gene. Trimming stripped 10 bases from V and 7 bases from J, with 13 bases between. CDR3 DNA: TGTGCCACAGCAAGGGGATCTGGCTACACCTTC. Encoded protein: CATARGSGYTF.

This chain links TRBV5-4 with TRBJ1-6; D not resolved. V was shortened by 0 bases and J by 6 bases, with 4 bases between the two germline ends. The CDR3 runs 13 residues. Germline V lookup: CDR1 SGHNT, CDR2 YYREEE (reference sequence). This chain's CDR3 is CASSLASNSPLHF. The DNA for the CDR3 is TGTGCCAGCAGCTTGGCTAGTAATTCACCCCTCCACTTT.

CDR3: CASSPPGLLNTGELFF. For the CDR3, the DNA is TGTGCCAGCTCACCCCCGGGACTGTTGAACACCGGGGAGCTGTTTTTT. This rearrangement joins TRBV18 to TRBJ2-2; a weak D match, TRBD2 (6 bases). V was clipped by 3 bases and J by 1 base, with 12 bases between them. The CDR3 loop spans 16 amino acids. Germline assignment: CDR1 KGHSH and CDR2 LQKENI.

About this clone itself: One end of the junction varies from germline; a read error may be responsible. The V and J genes are TRBV7-7 and TRBJ2-5, with 9 positions matching TRBD1. Per the germline V gene, CDR1 is SSHAT and CDR2 is FNYEAQ (reference sequence). The CDR3 is made up of 14 amino acids. In nucleotides, the CDR3 is TGTGCTAGCAGTTCCGGGACAGGGTCAGAGACCCAGTACTTC. The encoded protein is CASSSGTGSETQYF.

This clone appeared a single time. V and J are TRBV24-1 and TRBJ1-3, with TRBD1 identical over 7 bases. Germline trimming cut 3 bases from V and 6 bases from J; bases unmatched to any gene: 4. There are 14 residues in the CDR3. Germline CDR1 and CDR2: KGHDR and SFDVKD. The CDR3 region is CATSDGGGLNTIYF. CDR3 coding DNA: TGTGCCACCAGTGATGGAGGGGGCCTAAACACCATATATTTT.